One and the same sample provided the 25 T cell receptor beta chains below, sequenced in a study of breast tumors, draining lymph nodes, adjacent tissues. Using its own MiXCR run on the multiplex PCR reads, TCRdb lists one record per CDR3 protein. In the table there are under 150,000 distinct CDR3 sequences, 20% to 25% of which are singletons. Breast cancer patients provided tissue from their axillary draining lymph nodes. Sequencing was carried out using axillary lymph node tissue. These TCRs come from a female donor with breast cancer. Some clones in this sample may be carry-over from other donors' samples.

At least ten counts were recorded for this clonotype. J is TRBJ2-3 and V is TRBV4-1, with D unclear. V gave up 1 base and J gave up 2 bases, with 7 bases separating them. This CDR3 comprises 14 residues. Germline-derived CDR1 and CDR2 are MGHRA and YSYEKL. The CDR3 nucleotides read TGCGCCAGCAGCCAAGGGGCCCTCACAGATACGCAGTATTTT. Residues: CASSQGALTDTQYF.

Remarks on this clonotype: One base away lies a much larger clone, so this may be a sequencing read error. J is TRBJ1-5 and V is TRBV20-1, with D possibly being TRBD1 (5 bases). The CDR3 has 14 residues. CDR1 and CDR2 from the germline V gene are DFQATT and SNEGSKA (reference sequence). The DNA for the CDR3 is TGCGGTGCTAGCAAGGGAGGGGGCAATCAGCCCCAGCATTTT. Protein product: CGASKGGGNQPQHF.

This clonotype was seen many times. V is TRBV7-9 and J is TRBJ2-3; TRBD1 matches 12 bases. Trimming at V came to 0 bases and at J to 4 bases, leaving 8 bases not matched to a gene. Germline lookup yields CDR1 SEHNR and CDR2 FQNEAQ (reference sequence). This CDR3 is 18 amino acids long. CDR3 DNA sequence: TGTGCCAGCAGCTTAGCGGCTGGGACAGGGGGCCGTGCAGATACGCAGTATTTT. Amino acid sequence: CASSLAAGTGGRADTQYF.

The sample holds many counts of this clonotype. V usage is TRBV15 and J usage is TRBJ2-2, with TRBD2 identical over 13 bases. The germline CDR1 and CDR2 sequences are LNHNV and YYDKDF (reference sequence). V lost 3 bases to trimming and J lost 7 bases; unmatched junction nucleotides: 8. The CDR3 contains 17 residues. CDR3 region: CATSRDGLAGEGGELFF. CDR3 nucleotides: TGTGCCACCAGCAGGGATGGACTAGCGGGAGAGGGCGGGGAGCTGTTTTTT.

To note about this clonotype: Since a much larger clone is just one base distant, this may be a read error. The chain recombines TRBV15 with TRBJ2-5, with 7 bases lining up with TRBD2. The germline V gene encodes CDR1 LNHNV and CDR2 YYDKDF (reference sequence). There are 14 residues in the CDR3. With 3 bases clipped from V and 3 bases from J, the junction kept 4 bases outside the gene matches. The CDR3 DNA reads TGTGCCACCAGCAGTCGCCTAGCGGAAGAGACCCAGTACTTC. It specifies CATSSRLAEETQYF.

This clonotype came up many times. The gene calls are TRBV29-1 and TRBJ1-2, with TRBD1 matching over 7 bases. After removal of 4 bases from V and 0 bases from J, the junction contained 5 bases not matched to a gene. Germline CDR1 SQVTM, CDR2 ANQGSEA. CDR3 size: 14 residues. In nucleotides, the CDR3 is TGCAGCGTTGTAGGACAGGCTACTAACTATGGCTACACCTTC. Protein sequence: CSVVGQATNYGYTF. The full variable domain, its missing parts supplied by reference TRBV29-1 and TRBJ1-2, is SAVISQKPSRDICQRGTSLTIQCQVDSQVTMMFWYRQQPGQSLTLIATANQGSEATYESGFVIDKFPISRPNLTFSTLTVSNMSPEDSSIYLCSVVGQATNYGYTFGSGTRLTVV.

Notes on this clonotype: With a much larger clone just one base away, this may be a read error. V usage is TRBV6-1 and J usage is TRBJ1-4; a possible D gene is TRBD1 (5 bases). The germline gives CDR1 MNHNS, CDR2 SASEGT. The V end was cut by 7 bases, the J end by 10 bases, with 10 bases between. The CDR3 totals 11 residues. CDR3 in DNA: TGTGCCAGCATACGGGGCAGAAAACTGTTTTTT. It is translated as CASIRGRKLFF.

In its sample, this clonotype was seen many times. The chain's CDR3 is CASTSDRANTGELFF. CDR3 sequence (DNA): TGTGCCAGTACCTCCGACAGGGCCAACACCGGGGAGCTGTTTTTT. The chain joins TRBV19 to TRBJ2-2, with TRBD1 identical over 7 bases. The length of the CDR3 is 15 residues. CDR1 and CDR2 from the germline V gene are LNHDA and SQIVND (reference sequence). Unmatched junction bases numbered 7, after V lost 7 bases and J lost 2 bases.

A note on this clonotype: This may stem from a read error, because a much larger clone lies one nucleotide away. The chain has TRBV28 and TRBJ1-2, with no clear D. The CDR3 extends over 13 amino acids. Germline V lookup: CDR1 MDHEN, CDR2 SYDVKM. CDR3 in DNA: TGTGCCAGCGGTTTTAGCGGGGTGCGGGGCTACACCTTC. Its protein is CASGFSGVRGYTF.

This clonotype has only a few counts. V gene TRBV27 combines with J gene TRBJ2-1; 13 bases are a match to TRBD2. Germline-derived CDR1 and CDR2 are MNHEY and SMNVEV (reference sequence). This CDR3 is built from 17 residues. V lost 5 bases, J lost 2 bases, and 6 bases stayed unmatched. This CDR3 is CASSPRGTSGAYNEQFF. CDR3 nucleotide sequence: TGTGCCAGCAGTCCTAGAGGGACTAGCGGGGCCTACAATGAGCAGTTCTTC.

Many counts were recorded for this clonotype. The chain carries TRBV19 and TRBJ2-1; possible D gene TRBD1, 6 bases. Germline V gene data show CDR1 as LNHDA and CDR2 as SQIVND (reference sequence). The CDR3 has 13 residues. V was shortened by 10 bases and J by 5 bases, with 15 bases between the two germline ends. The CDR3 DNA sequence: TGTGCCACACAAGTACAGGGAAACAATGAGCAGTTCTTC. It translates to CATQVQGNNEQFF.

This clonotype was observed at least ten times. V gene TRBV2 combines with J gene TRBJ2-2; the match to TRBD1 covers 9 bases. V shed 6 bases, J shed 7 bases, and the junction held 9 bases outside the gene matches. The CDR3 spans 15 residues. From germline, CDR1 is SNHLY and CDR2 FYNNEI. The chain's CDR3 is CASSSGQGLGGELFF. For the CDR3, the DNA is TGTGCCAGCAGCTCCGGACAGGGGTTGGGCGGGGAGCTGTTTTTT.

This clonotype was recorded at least ten times. The V gene is TRBV6-6, the J gene TRBJ1-4; the D gene is possibly TRBD1 (6 bases). The CDR3 spans 15 residues. The V and J ends lost 5 bases and 8 bases respectively, with 18 bases between them. Germline V lookup: CDR1 MNHNY, CDR2 SVGAGI (reference sequence). The DNA for the CDR3 is TGTGCCAGCAGTGACGCGGGGGCTTCAGAGGAAAAACTGTTTTTT. Protein: CASSDAGASEEKLFF.

On this clonotype: A much larger clone sits a single nucleotide away, making a read error possible. The chain has TRBV20-1 and TRBJ2-1, with D hard to call. Per the germline V gene, CDR1 is DFQATT and CDR2 is SNEGSKA (reference sequence). The CDR3 length is 10 residues. This CDR3 is CSARANERFF. The CDR3 nucleotides are TGCAGTGCTAGAGCAAATGAGCGGTTCTTC.

In this sample, this clonotype turned up many times. V is TRBV4-2 and J is TRBJ2-2; D gene unclear. V was shortened by 6 bases and J by 1 base, with 12 bases between the two germline ends. CDR1 LGHNA and CDR2 YNFKEQ come from the germline V gene. This CDR3 is built from 15 residues. CDR3 nucleotides: TGTGCCAGCAGGAAAGAAGACCTGAACACCGGGGAGCTGTTTTTT. This encodes CASRKEDLNTGELFF.

This clonotype was detected many times. The chain combines TRBV19 with TRBJ2-1; no reliable D call. Trimming took off 2 bases at V and 0 bases at J, with 2 bases between the two ends. This CDR3 contains 13 residues. CDR1 LNHDA and CDR2 SQIVND come from the germline V gene (reference sequence). This chain's CDR3 is CASSIRSYNEQFF. The CDR3 region has the DNA TGTGCCAGTAGTATACGCTCCTACAATGAGCAGTTCTTC. The variable domain in full, completed from reference TRBV19 and TRBJ2-1, reads DGGITQSPKYLFRKEGQNVTLSCEQNLNHDAMYWYRQDPGQGLRLIYYSQIVNDFQKGDIAEGYSVSREKKESFPLTVTSAQKNPTAFYLCASSIRSYNEQFFGPGTRLTVL.

This chain joins TRBV18 and TRBJ2-7, with TRBD1 identical over 8 bases. The CDR3 extends over 16 amino acids. Germline V CDR1 and CDR2: KGHSH, LQKENI. The V gene end was trimmed by 2 bases and the J gene end by 0 bases; junction bases not matched to a gene: 6. The CDR3 sequence is CASSPRTGFFSYEQYF. The CDR3 bases are TGTGCCAGCTCACCAAGGACAGGGTTTTTCTCCTACGAGCAGTACTTC. The entire variable domain, with the rest obtained from reference TRBV18 and TRBJ2-7, is as follows: NAGVMQNPRHLVRRRGQEARLRCSPMKGHSHVYWYRQLPEEGLKFMVYLQKENIIDESGMPKERFSAEFPKEGPSILRIQQVVRGDSAAYFCASSPRTGFFSYEQYFGPGTRLTVT.

This clonotype was detected ten times or more. This chain connects TRBV19 to TRBJ2-7, with D unclear. This CDR3 contains 13 residues. The V gene lost 2 bases and the J gene lost 3 bases, with 8 bases spanning the gap. CDR1 and CDR2 from the germline V gene are LNHDA and SQIVND (reference sequence). The CDR3 spells CASSIRTYYEQYF. The CDR3 coding sequence is TGTGCCAGTAGTATAAGGACCTACTACGAGCAGTACTTC.

This clonotype was seen repeatedly, ten times or more. The V and J genes are TRBV28 and TRBJ1-6, with 8 bases lining up with TRBD1. The CDR3 covers 12 residues. Germline lookup yields CDR1 MDHEN and CDR2 SYDVKM. The J segment lost 8 bases and the V segment lost 9 bases, leaving 3 bases of the junction unmatched. CDR3 loop: CASTGGYSPLHF. For the CDR3, the DNA is TGTGCCAGTACAGGGGGGTATTCACCCCTCCACTTT.

This rearrangement joins TRBV4-2 to TRBJ2-1, with 14 positions matching TRBD2. From germline, CDR1 is LGHNA and CDR2 YNFKEQ. V was clipped by 5 bases and J by 6 bases; unmatched bases: 6. The CDR3 has 16 amino acids. The CDR3 bases are TGTGCCAGCAGCTCGGCTGGGACTAGCGGGAGCAATGAGCAGTTCTTC. This sequence encodes CASSSAGTSGSNEQFF.

As for this clonotype: A much bigger clone sits one base away, suggesting this may be a read error. J is TRBJ2-2 and V is TRBV5-1, with 7 bases that match TRBD1. V trimming: 3 bases; J trimming: 6 bases; junction bases outside the gene matches: 8. There are 15 residues in the CDR3. Per the germline V gene, CDR1 is SGHRS and CDR2 is YFSETQ. The CDR3 protein is CASSSWTGQAGELFF. CDR3 bases: TGCGCCAGCAGCTCGTGGACAGGTCAGGCCGGGGAGCTGTTTTTT.

This clonotype was counted a few times. A much more abundant neighbour one base away suggests this may be a read error. The chain uses TRBV5-4 and TRBJ1-2; 9 bases fit TRBD1. Trimming at V came to 7 bases and at J to 8 bases, leaving 6 bases not matched to a gene. Germline loops: CDR1 SGHNT, CDR2 YYREEE (reference sequence). The CDR3 has 12 residues. CDR3 loop: CASGRTGEGYTF. The CDR3 bases are TGTGCCAGCGGCCGGACAGGGGAAGGCTACACCTTC. The full variable domain, rest sourced from reference TRBV5-4 and TRBJ1-2, is ETGVTQSPTHLIKTRGQQVTLRCSSQSGHNTVSWYQQALGQGPQFIFQYYREEENGRGNFPPRFSGLQFPNYSSELNVNALELDDSALYLCASGRTGEGYTFGSGTRLTVV.

As for this clonotype: Possible read error: a much larger clone is one base away. This CDR3 fails to terminate in the conserved phenylalanine or tryptophan, so it likely reflects a read error. The chain is built from TRBV6-1 and TRBJ2-7, with D possibly being TRBD1 (6 bases). CDR1 and CDR2 (germline): MNHNS, SASEGT. The CDR3 is 15 amino acids. Deletions cut 6 bases from V and 4 bases from J, with 19 bases between. CDR3 in amino acids: CASRWGPQPTYEQYL. CDR3 coding DNA: TGTGCCAGCAGATGGGGGCCGCAGCCTACTTACGAGCAGTACCTC.

This clonotype has at least ten counts. The chain has TRBV11-2 and TRBJ2-1; D ambiguous. CDR3 size: 15 residues. Germline CDR1 is SGHAT and CDR2 is FQNNGV. With 1 base removed from V and 2 bases from J, the gap between germline ends came to 9 bases. CDR3 in DNA: TGTGCCAGCAGCTTAGTAGGGTCCCCCTACAATGAGCAGTTCTTC. Translation gives CASSLVGSPYNEQFF.

This clonotype was recorded a few times. This sequence joins TRBV30 and TRBJ2-5, with D tentatively TRBD1 (5 bases). V lost 1 base, J lost 1 base, and 13 bases lay in between. Per the germline V gene, CDR1 is GTSNPN and CDR2 is SVGIG (reference sequence). The CDR3 extends over 15 amino acids. CDR3 in DNA: TGTGCCTGGAGTGCTAGGGGAACCGTCCAAGAGACCCAGTACTTC. Residues: CAWSARGTVQETQYF. Variable domain in full (rest from reference TRBV30 and TRBJ2-5): SQTIHQWPATLVQPVGSPLSLECTVEGTSNPNLYWYRQAAGRGLQLLFYSVGIGQISSEVPQNLSASRPQDRQFILSSKKLLLSDSGFYLCAWSARGTVQETQYFGPGTRLLVL.